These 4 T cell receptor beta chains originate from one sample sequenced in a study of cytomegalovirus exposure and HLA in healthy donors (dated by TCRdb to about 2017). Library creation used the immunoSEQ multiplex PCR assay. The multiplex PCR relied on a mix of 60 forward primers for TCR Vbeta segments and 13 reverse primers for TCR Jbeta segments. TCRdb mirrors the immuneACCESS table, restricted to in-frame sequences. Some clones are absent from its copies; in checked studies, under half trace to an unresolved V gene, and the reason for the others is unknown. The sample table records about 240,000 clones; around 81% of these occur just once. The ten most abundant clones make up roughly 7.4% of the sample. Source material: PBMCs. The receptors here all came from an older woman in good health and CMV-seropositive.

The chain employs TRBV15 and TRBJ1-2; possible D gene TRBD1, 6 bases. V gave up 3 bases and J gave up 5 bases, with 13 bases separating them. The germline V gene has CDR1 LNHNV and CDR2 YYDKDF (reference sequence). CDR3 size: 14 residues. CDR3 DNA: TGTGCCACCAGCAGGCCCGGACAGCCATATGGCTACACCTTC. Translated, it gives CATSRPGQPYGYTF.

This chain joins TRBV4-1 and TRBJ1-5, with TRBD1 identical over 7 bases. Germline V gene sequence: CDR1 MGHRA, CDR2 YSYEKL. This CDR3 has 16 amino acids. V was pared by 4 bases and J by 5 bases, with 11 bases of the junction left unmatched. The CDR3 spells CASSPTRQGPYQPQHF. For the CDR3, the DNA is TGCGCCAGCAGCCCGACCCGACAGGGACCTTATCAGCCCCAGCATTTT.

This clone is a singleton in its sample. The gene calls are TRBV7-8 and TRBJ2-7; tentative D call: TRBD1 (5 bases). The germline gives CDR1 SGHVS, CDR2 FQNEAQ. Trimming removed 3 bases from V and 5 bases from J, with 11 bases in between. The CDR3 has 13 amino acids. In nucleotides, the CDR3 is TGTGCCAGCAGCTTCAGGGTTGGGGACGAGCAGTACTTC. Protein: CASSFRVGDEQYF.

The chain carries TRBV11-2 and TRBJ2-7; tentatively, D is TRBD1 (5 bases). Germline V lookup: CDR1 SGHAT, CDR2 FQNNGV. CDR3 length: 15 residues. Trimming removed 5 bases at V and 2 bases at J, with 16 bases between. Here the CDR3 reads CASSLTGDGTYEQYF. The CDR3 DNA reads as TGTGCCAGCAGCCTTACAGGAGATGGCACCTACGAGCAGTACTTC.